The 3 T cell receptor beta chains given below trace back to one sample, sequenced in a study of T cells after posttransplantation cyclophosphamide. The assay was immunoSEQ multiplex PCR, and TCRdb's table has in-frame clones only and misses some. The sample has 30,000 to 35,000 clones, none seen only once. Material for sequencing was PBMCs. These receptor sequences come from a woman under 40 in good health and a related stem cell transplant donor.

There are many counts of this clone. V is TRBV6-2 or TRBV6-3 and J is TRBJ1-5, with a tentative D call TRBD1 (5 bases). Trimming took off 2 bases at V and 7 bases at J, with 9 bases between the two ends. There are 13 residues in the CDR3. Germline V CDR1 and CDR2: MNHEY, SVGEGT. CDR3 bases: TGTGCCAGCAGTTACGGGGCGGAGCAGCCCCAGCATTTT. Encoded protein: CASSYGAEQPQHF.

This clone was observed many times. CDR3 sequence (DNA): TGCGCCAGCAGCCAAGATTCAGGGTTTGTTGGGAGAGAGGTAAAACTGTTTTTT. It translates to CASSQDSGFVGREVKLFF. This chain connects TRBV4-3 to TRBJ1-4, with D possibly TRBD1 on 5 matching bases. In germline, CDR1 is LGHNA, CDR2 YSLEER. V lost 0 bases and J lost 10, with 24 bases in between. This CDR3 region has 18 residues.

The sample holds a few counts of this clone. The chain employs TRBV11-3 and TRBJ2-2, with D uncertain. V was trimmed by 5 bases and J by 2 bases, leaving 9 bases between them. This CDR3 region has 14 residues. The germline gives CDR1 SGHNT, CDR2 YENEEA. CDR3 nucleotides: TGTGCCAGCAGCACTCTGACAAACACCGGGGAGCTGTTTTTT. Translation gives CASSTLTNTGELFF.